This T cell receptor beta chain was retrieved from a study of human T cells and chemical hapten exposure. Time point here: pre-sensitization, week 0. Stated treatment: therapeutic diphenylcyclopropenone sensitization with weekly scalp DPC. This clonotype was counted many times. The CDR3 covers 14 residues. In germline, CDR1 is MNHNY, CDR2 SVGAGI (reference sequence). V was pared by 6 bases and J by 8 bases, with 9 bases of the junction left unmatched. TCRdb re-called the RACE reads with MiXCR, one entry per CDR3 protein. The profile shows around 56,000 distinct CDR3 sequences, approximately 10% of them singletons.

The TCR was taken from a man between 35 and 55 years old with alopecia areata. Some clones in this sample may be carry-over from other donors' samples. Here the sequenced sample was whole blood, taken in connection with sensitization to the hapten diphenylcyclopropenone (DPC). The chain is built from TRBV6-6 and TRBJ2-1; 8 bases agree with TRBD2. The CDR3 loop is CASSQAGVAHEQFF. Written as DNA, the CDR3 is TGTGCCAGCAGCCAAGCGGGAGTGGCCCATGAGCAGTTCTTC.